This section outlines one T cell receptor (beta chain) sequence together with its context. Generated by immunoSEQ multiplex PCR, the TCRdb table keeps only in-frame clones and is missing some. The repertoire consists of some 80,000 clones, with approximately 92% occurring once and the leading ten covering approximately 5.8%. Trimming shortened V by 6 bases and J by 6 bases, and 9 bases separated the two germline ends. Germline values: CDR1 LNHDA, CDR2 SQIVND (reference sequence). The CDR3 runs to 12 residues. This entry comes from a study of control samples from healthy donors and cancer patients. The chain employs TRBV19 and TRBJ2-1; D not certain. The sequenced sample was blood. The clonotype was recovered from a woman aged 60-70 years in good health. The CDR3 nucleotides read TGTGCCAGTAGCGTCCTTCCCAATGAGCAGTTCTTC. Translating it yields CASSVLPNEQFF.